Below, one T cell receptor beta chain is given with its context. Its specificity is unknown. These data come from a study of response to subunit inactivated influenza vaccine. Study-wide results and caveats: Few new T cells, the authors suggested, are recruited by each seasonal influenza vaccination.

MiXCR, applied by TCRdb to the RT-PCR reads, yields one record per CDR3 protein. Here the sample spans fewer than 800,000 distinct CDR3 sequences, around a sixth being singletons. The sample consisted of PBMCs from blood, taken approximately 12 days after vaccination. The receptor was derived from a man between 50 and 59 years old who received an inactivated influenza vaccine.

The CDR3 DNA reads as TGTGCCAGCAGCTCTGGACTGATCACTGAAGCTTTCTTT. It encodes CASSSGLITEAFF. The chain uses TRBV7-9 and TRBJ1-1; unclear D gene. Per germline, CDR1 SEHNR and CDR2 FQNEAQ (reference sequence). V was trimmed by 4 bases and J by 4 bases, leaving 10 bases between them. The CDR3 sequence is 13 residues long.